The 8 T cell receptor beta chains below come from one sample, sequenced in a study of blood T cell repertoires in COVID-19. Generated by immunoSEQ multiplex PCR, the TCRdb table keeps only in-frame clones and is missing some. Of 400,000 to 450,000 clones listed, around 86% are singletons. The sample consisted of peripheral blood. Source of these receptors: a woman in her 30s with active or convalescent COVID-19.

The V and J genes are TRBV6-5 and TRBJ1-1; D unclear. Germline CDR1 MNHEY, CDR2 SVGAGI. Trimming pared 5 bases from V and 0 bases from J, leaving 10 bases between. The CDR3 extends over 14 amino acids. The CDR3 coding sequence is TGTGCCAGCAGTCTGAGTCGTGTGAACACTGAAGCTTTCTTT. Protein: CASSLSRVNTEAFF.

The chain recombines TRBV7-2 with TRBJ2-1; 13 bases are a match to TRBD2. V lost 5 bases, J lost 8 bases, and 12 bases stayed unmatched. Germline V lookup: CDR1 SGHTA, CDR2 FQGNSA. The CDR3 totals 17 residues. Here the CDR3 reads CASSLRLAGGRPHEQFF. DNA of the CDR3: TGTGCCAGCAGCCTCCGACTAGCGGGAGGTCGTCCCCATGAGCAGTTCTTC.

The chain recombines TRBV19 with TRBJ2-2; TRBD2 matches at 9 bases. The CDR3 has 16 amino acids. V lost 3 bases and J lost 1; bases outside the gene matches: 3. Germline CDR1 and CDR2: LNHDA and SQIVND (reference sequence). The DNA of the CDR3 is TGTGCCAGTAGTATTACTAGCGGGCTGAACACCGGGGAGCTGTTTTTT. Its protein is CASSITSGLNTGELFF. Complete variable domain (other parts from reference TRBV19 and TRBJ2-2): DGGITQSPKYLFRKEGQNVTLSCEQNLNHDAMYWYRQDPGQGLRLIYYSQIVNDFQKGDIAEGYSVSREKKESFPLTVTSAQKNPTAFYLCASSITSGLNTGELFFGEGSRLTVL.

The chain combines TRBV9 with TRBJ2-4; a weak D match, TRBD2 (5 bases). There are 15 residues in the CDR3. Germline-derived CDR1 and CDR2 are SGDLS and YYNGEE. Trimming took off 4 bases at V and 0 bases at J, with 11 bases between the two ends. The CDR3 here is CASSPGLLAKNIQYF. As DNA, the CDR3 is TGTGCCAGCAGCCCAGGACTGCTAGCCAAAAACATTCAGTACTTC. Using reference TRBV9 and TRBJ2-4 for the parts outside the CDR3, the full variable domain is DSGVTQTPKHLITATGQRVTLRCSPRSGDLSVYWYQQSLDQGLQFLIQYYNGEERAKGNILERFSAQQFPDLHSELNLSSLELGDSALYFCASSPGLLAKNIQYFGAGTRLSVL.

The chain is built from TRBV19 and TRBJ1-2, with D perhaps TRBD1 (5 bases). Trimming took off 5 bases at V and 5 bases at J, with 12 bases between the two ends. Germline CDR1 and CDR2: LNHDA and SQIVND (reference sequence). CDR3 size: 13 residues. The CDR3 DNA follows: TGTGCCAGTAGTTGGGCGCCAGGGTATGGCTACACCTTC. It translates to CASSWAPGYGYTF.

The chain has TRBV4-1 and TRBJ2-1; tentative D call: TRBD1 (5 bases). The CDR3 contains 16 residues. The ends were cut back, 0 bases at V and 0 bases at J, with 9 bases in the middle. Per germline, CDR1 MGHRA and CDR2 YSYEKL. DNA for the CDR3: TGCGCCAGCAGCCAAGAAGGGGTGAGCTCCTACAATGAGCAGTTCTTC. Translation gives CASSQEGVSSYNEQFF.

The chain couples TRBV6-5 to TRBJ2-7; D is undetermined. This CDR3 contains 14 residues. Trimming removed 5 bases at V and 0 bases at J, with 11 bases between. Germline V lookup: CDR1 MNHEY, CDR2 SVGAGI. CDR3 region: CASSKSGSSYEQYF. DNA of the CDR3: TGTGCCAGCAGTAAGTCAGGAAGCTCCTACGAGCAGTACTTC.

The CDR3 is CASSQHPINGYTF. The CDR3, as DNA: TGTGCCAGCAGCCAGCACCCTATAAACGGCTACACCTTC. This chain joins TRBV3-1 (or the pseudogene TRBV3-2) and TRBJ1-2; unclear D gene. Trimming removed 3 bases at V and 8 bases at J, with 13 bases between. This CDR3 comprises 13 residues. Germline V gene sequence: CDR1 LGHDT, CDR2 YNNKEL (reference sequence).